Below, one TCR beta chain is given with its context. This clone occurred once. Its specific antigen is unknown. There are no base qualities to consult, and no much larger clone falls within one base. The protocol used for the library was the immunoSEQ multiplex PCR assay. This is the immuneACCESS table as TCRdb keeps it, with only in-frame sequences that have V and J called. A part of the clones is gone; compared with another copy, unresolved V genes explain less than half, and the rest is unexplained. This sample gives 55,000 to 85,000 clones in total; about 87% of them show up just once. The top ten clonotypes cover 2% to 2.5% of the sample. This sample is drawn from a study of control samples from healthy donors and cancer patients (dated by TCRdb to the early 2020s). From the cysteine through the phenylalanine, the CDR3 covers 12 amino acids. The sequence is cut down to CDR3 DNA, 36 bases in frame from base 1. V is pared back by 1 base and J by 6 bases, with 6 bases lying between the germline termini. CDR1 and CDR2, per the germline V gene, are MGHDK and SYGVNS.

The sequenced sample consisted of PBMCs. The rearranged segments are TRBV25-1 and TRBJ1-2, with TRBD1 tentatively as D gene (5 bases match). The receptor was derived from a woman aged 45-60 years with head and neck cancer. The CDR3 region reads CASSELGDGYTF. The DNA sequence follows: TGTGCCAGCAGTGAATTGGGGGATGGCTACACCTTC.